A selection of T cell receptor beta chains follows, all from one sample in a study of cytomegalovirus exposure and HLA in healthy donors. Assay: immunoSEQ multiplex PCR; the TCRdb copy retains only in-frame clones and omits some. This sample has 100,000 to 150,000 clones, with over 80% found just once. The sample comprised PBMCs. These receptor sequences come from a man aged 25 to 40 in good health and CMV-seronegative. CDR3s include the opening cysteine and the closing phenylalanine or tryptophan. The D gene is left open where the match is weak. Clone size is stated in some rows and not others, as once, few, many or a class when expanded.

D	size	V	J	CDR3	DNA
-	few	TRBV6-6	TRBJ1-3	CASSYEGVSGNTIYF	TGTGCCAGCAGTTACGAGGGGGTCTCTGGAAACACCATATATTTT
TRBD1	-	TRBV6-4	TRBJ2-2	CASSADRGSEELFF	TGTGCCAGCAGTGCGGACAGGGGAAGCGAGGAGCTGTTTTTT
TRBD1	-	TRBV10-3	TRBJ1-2	CAIRATGGDYTF	TGTGCCATCAGGGCAACAGGGGGCGACTACACCTTC
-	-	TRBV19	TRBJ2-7	CASSIGKMGGNRDFYEQYF	TGTGCCAGTAGTATAGGGAAAATGGGGGGGAACAGGGACTTTTACGAGCAGTACTTC
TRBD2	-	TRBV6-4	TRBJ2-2	CASSELAGNTGELFF	TGTGCCAGCAGTGAACTAGCGGGGAACACCGGGGAGCTGTTTTTT
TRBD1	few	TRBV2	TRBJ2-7	CASRGTGGNTYEQYF	TGTGCCAGCAGGGGGACAGGGGGCAACACCTACGAGCAGTACTTC
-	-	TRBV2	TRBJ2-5	CASREARYQETQYF	TGTGCCAGCAGAGAGGCTCGGTACCAAGAGACCCAGTACTTC
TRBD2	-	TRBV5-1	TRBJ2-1	CASSAGTSGDNEQFF	TGCGCCAGCAGCGCGGGGACTAGCGGGGACAATGAGCAGTTCTTC
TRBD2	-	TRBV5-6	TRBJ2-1	CASSIRLAGGLNEQFF	TGTGCCAGCAGCATCCGACTAGCGGGGGGGCTGAATGAGCAGTTCTTC
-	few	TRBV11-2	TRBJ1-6	CASSLEGDSPLHF	TGTGCCAGCAGCTTAGAGGGCGACTCACCCCTCCACTTT
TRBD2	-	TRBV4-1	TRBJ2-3	CASSPIGVQRGGDTQYF	TGCGCCAGCAGCCCGATAGGAGTACAGCGGGGGGGGGATACGCAGTATTTT
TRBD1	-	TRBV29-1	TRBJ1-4	CSARTGNEKLFF	TGCAGCGCGCGGACAGGGAATGAAAAACTGTTTTTT
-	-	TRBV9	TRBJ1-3	CASSVDPSSGNTIYF	TGTGCCAGCAGCGTAGATCCGAGCTCTGGAAACACCATATATTTT
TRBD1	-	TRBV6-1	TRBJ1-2	CASTLTRGYGYTF	TGTGCCAGCACCTTGACCAGGGGGTATGGCTACACCTTC
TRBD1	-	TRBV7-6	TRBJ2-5	CASSLAGQGVGEQYF	TGTGCCAGCAGCTTAGCTGGACAGGGGGTTGGGGAGCAGTACTTC
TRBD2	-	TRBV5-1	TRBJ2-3	CASSSGTNTPDTQYF	TGCGCCAGCAGCTCCGGGACTAATACCCCAGATACGCAGTATTTT
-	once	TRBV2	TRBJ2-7	CASSSRGGTYEQYF	TGTGCCAGCAGTTCCAGGGGAGGGACCTACGAGCAGTACTTC
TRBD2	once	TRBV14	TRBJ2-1	CASSHIPGLPYNEQFF	TGTGCCAGCAGCCACATTCCGGGACTACCCTACAATGAGCAGTTCTTC
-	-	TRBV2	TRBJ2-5	CASSVSRDYQETQYF	TGTGCCAGCAGTGTGAGCCGGGACTACCAAGAGACCCAGTACTTC
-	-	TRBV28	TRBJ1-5	CASSLLRDNQPQHF	TGTGCCAGCAGTTTACTTCGGGACAATCAGCCCCAGCATTTT
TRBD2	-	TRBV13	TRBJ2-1	CASSFPSGGPDNEQFF	TGTGCCAGCAGCTTTCCCTCGGGGGGGCCCGACAATGAGCAGTTCTTC
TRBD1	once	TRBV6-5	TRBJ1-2	CASSYEQGQGGYTF	TGTGCCAGCAGTTACGAACAGGGGCAAGGAGGCTACACCTTC
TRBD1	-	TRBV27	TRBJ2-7	CASSPRQGQGYEQYF	TGTGCCAGCAGTCCTCGACAGGGGCAAGGCTACGAGCAGTACTTC
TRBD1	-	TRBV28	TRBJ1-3	CASRSTGTGDHSTIYF	TGTGCCAGCAGATCAACCGGGACAGGGGATCATAGCACCATATATTTT
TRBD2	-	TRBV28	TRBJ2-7	CASRGGSGPYEQYF	TGTGCCAGCAGGGGGGGGTCAGGACCCTACGAGCAGTACTTC
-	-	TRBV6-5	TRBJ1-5	CASSYSGGDQPQHF	TGTGCCAGCAGTTACTCGGGGGGGGATCAGCCCCAGCATTTT